Given below is one TCR beta chain in context. Clones were sequenced by immunoSEQ multiplex PCR, and TCRdb holds only the in-frame ones, with some missing. Altogether hundreds of thousands of clones are present, approximately 81% being singletons, with the ten largest covering 1.5% to 2%. These data belong to a study of blood T cell repertoires in COVID-19. This CDR3 comprises 15 residues. Germline V gives CDR1 MNHEY, CDR2 SVGAGI. V lost 2 bases to trimming and J lost 3 bases, with 8 bases between them. The sample taken for sequencing was PBMCs or T cells enriched from blood (not recorded which). This receptor was taken from a woman in her 30s who had been exposed to COVID-19. This sequence joins TRBV6-5 and TRBJ1-6; D possibly corresponds to TRBD1 (6 bases). The CDR3 nucleotides are TGTGCCAGCAGTTACGACAGGTTCTATAATTCACCCCTCCACTTT. Amino acid sequence: CASSYDRFYNSPLHF.